Below are 19 T cell receptor beta chains sequenced from a single sample in a study of T cells in Graves' hyperthyroidism and ophthalmopathy. The source material, RNA transcripts, was used to amplify TCR beta CDR3 regions. A set of HTBI primers served as the primers for a first-round RT-PCR of the TCR CDR3. From the multiplex PCR reads, TCRdb called clonotypes with MiXCR, one entry per CDR3 protein. The sample includes under 400,000 distinct CDR3 sequences, more than 20% of them seen just once. Source material: blood. These receptors all come from a man aged 50-59 years with Graves' hyperthyroidism.

This chain uses TRBV29-1 with TRBJ2-7; TRBD2 agrees at 12 bases. Germline V CDR1 and CDR2: SQVTM, ANQGSEA. Trimming at V came to 1 base and at J to 2 bases, leaving 6 bases not matched to a gene. This CDR3 region has 16 residues. The CDR3 DNA follows: TGCAGCGTTGAAGTCCTAACTAGCGGGAGGACCTACGAGCAGTACTTC. This encodes CSVEVLTSGRTYEQYF.

The genes are TRBV28 and TRBJ2-7; TRBD1 matches at 7 bases. This CDR3 region has 15 residues. CDR1 and CDR2 (germline): MDHEN, SYDVKM. After removal of 6 bases from V and 1 base from J, the junction contained 9 bases not matched to a gene. The CDR3 protein is CASRTRDSQSYEQYF. CDR3 coding DNA: TGTGCCAGCAGAACCCGGGACAGCCAATCCTACGAGCAGTACTTC.

In its sample, this clonotype was seen a few times. The V call is TRBV30, the J call TRBJ1-5; 7 bases agree with TRBD1. The length of the CDR3 is 13 residues. CDR1 and CDR2 from the germline V gene are GTSNPN and SVGIG (reference sequence). Germline trimming cut 0 bases from V and 7 bases from J; bases unmatched to any gene: 3. This CDR3 is CAWSVQGNQPQHF. The CDR3 DNA is TGTGCCTGGAGTGTACAGGGGAACCAGCCCCAGCATTTT. The entire variable domain, with the rest obtained from reference TRBV30 and TRBJ1-5, is as follows: SQTIHQWPATLVQPVGSPLSLECTVEGTSNPNLYWYRQAAGRGLQLLFYSVGIGQISSEVPQNLSASRPQDRQFILSSKKLLLSDSGFYLCAWSVQGNQPQHFGDGTRLSIL.

The chain joins TRBV6-6 to TRBJ1-1; 9 positions match TRBD1. The CDR3 consists of 16 residues. Germline CDR1 MNHNY, CDR2 SVGAGI (reference sequence). Trimming at V came to 0 bases and at J to 8 bases, leaving 10 bases not matched to a gene. In DNA, the CDR3 is TGTGCCAGCAGTTACTCTCCTCTAGACAGGGGGGCGGAAGCTTTCTTT. It yields the protein CASSYSPLDRGAEAFF.

This clonotype was counted a few times. The chain combines TRBV10-2 with TRBJ2-7; 7 nucleotides line up with TRBD2. V shed 6 bases and J 7 bases; nucleotides not matched to a gene: 12. Germline-derived CDR1 and CDR2 are WSHSY and SAAADI. This CDR3 region has 14 residues. This chain's CDR3 is CASRERGLGGEQYF. CDR3 sequence (DNA): TGCGCCAGCAGGGAGCGCGGGCTCGGGGGGGAGCAGTACTTC.

This chain connects TRBV3-1 to TRBJ2-7; D is possibly TRBD2 (5 bases). Trimming left V 0 bases short and J 0 bases short, with 12 bases between. In germline, CDR1 is LGHDT, CDR2 YNNKEL (reference sequence). The CDR3 is 16 amino acids. The CDR3 bases are TGTGCCAGCAGCCAAGATTGGTCAGCGGCCTCCTACGAGCAGTACTTC. This gives the protein CASSQDWSAASYEQYF.

As to this clonotype: A clone one base away is much larger, so this may be a read error. This chain joins TRBV29-1 and TRBJ2-1, with D perhaps TRBD2 (5 bases). CDR3 length: 13 residues. CDR1 SQVTM and CDR2 ANQGSEA come from the germline V gene. V was trimmed by 8 bases and J by 6 bases, leaving 17 bases between them. CDR3 in amino acids: CSNSPRDSNEQFF. CDR3 coding DNA: TGCAGCAACTCACCACGGGATTCCAATGAGCAGTTCTTC.

This clonotype was seen repeatedly, ten times or more. The chain recombines TRBV5-1 with TRBJ2-1, with 8 nucleotides matching TRBD2. The CDR3 has 17 residues. V shed 1 base and J 1 base; nucleotides not matched to a gene: 7. CDR1 SGHRS and CDR2 YFSETQ come from the germline V gene. DNA of the CDR3: TGCGCCAGCAGCTTGTCGAGACTAGCGCAATCCTACAATGAGCAGTTCTTC. Amino acid sequence: CASSLSRLAQSYNEQFF.

V gene TRBV20-1 combines with J gene TRBJ2-1; 8 positions agree with TRBD2. Germline V gene data show CDR1 as DFQATT and CDR2 as SNEGSKA (reference sequence). CDR3 length: 15 amino acids. V was clipped by 5 bases and J by 4 bases; unmatched bases: 10. CDR3 amino acids: CSAPWDSGKYNEQFF. The CDR3 bases are TGCAGTGCTCCCTGGGATAGCGGGAAATACAATGAGCAGTTCTTC.

This clonotype occurred a few times. The chain joins TRBV7-9 to TRBJ2-7; tentatively, D is TRBD2 (5 bases). The ends were cut back, 9 bases at V and 6 bases at J, with 15 bases in the middle. The CDR3 runs to 12 residues. Germline V gives CDR1 SEHNR, CDR2 FQNEAQ (reference sequence). The CDR3 DNA reads TGTGCCAGTGAACTGGGTCGGGGCGAGCAGTACTTC. Encoded protein: CASELGRGEQYF. The full variable domain, rest sourced from reference TRBV7-9 and TRBJ2-7, is DTGVSQNPRHKITKRGQNVTFRCDPISEHNRLYWYRQTLGQGPEFLTYFQNEAQLEKSRLLSDRFSAERPKGSFSTLEIQRTEQGDSAMYLCASELGRGEQYFGPGTRLTVT.

This clonotype has more than one count but fewer than ten. V gene TRBV19 combines with J gene TRBJ2-7; 7 bases align to TRBD2. The CDR3 runs to 15 residues. V trimming: 5 bases; J trimming: 0 bases; junction bases outside the gene matches: 7. The germline V gene encodes CDR1 LNHDA and CDR2 SQIVND (reference sequence). The CDR3 DNA sequence: TGTGCCAGTAGTTCGCGGGGGTCCCGCTCCTACGAGCAGTACTTC. It codes for CASSSRGSRSYEQYF.

The chain combines TRBV3-1 with TRBJ1-3; possibly TRBD1 for D (5 bases). This CDR3 is built from 13 residues. Germline-derived CDR1 and CDR2 are LGHDT and YNNKEL (reference sequence). The V end lost 4 bases, the J end lost 4 bases, and 8 bases lay between the germline ends. In DNA form, the CDR3 reads TGTGCCAGCAGCCTTCGGACAGGAAACACCATATATTTT. The encoded protein is CASSLRTGNTIYF.

This clonotype was counted between two and nine times. V usage is TRBV24-1 and J usage is TRBJ2-3; 11 nucleotides line up with TRBD2. Germline loops: CDR1 KGHDR, CDR2 SFDVKD. Losses at the gene ends were 11 bases for V and 0 bases for J; bases not matched to a gene: 9. The CDR3 covers 16 residues. This chain's CDR3 is CAISGRADASTDTQYF. The DNA for the CDR3 is TGTGCCATTAGCGGGAGGGCAGACGCTAGCACAGATACGCAGTATTTT.

This clonotype appeared many times. This chain joins TRBV2 and TRBJ2-7; D unclear. The CDR3 spans 12 residues. The V and J ends lost 6 bases and 3 bases respectively, with 9 bases between them. CDR1 and CDR2 from the germline V gene are SNHLY and FYNNEI. Written as DNA, the CDR3 is TGTGCCAGCAGAGGTGGCCTCTACGAGCAGTACTTC. Translating it yields CASRGGLYEQYF.

This clonotype appeared a few times. The J gene is TRBJ2-7, the V gene TRBV19; no firm D call. The CDR3 spans 15 residues. Germline assignment: CDR1 LNHDA and CDR2 SQIVND (reference sequence). The V end was cut by 2 bases, the J end by 3 bases, with 14 bases between. CDR3 bases: TGTGCCAGTAGTATAAAGGTCCAATCCTACTACGAGCAGTACTTC. Amino acid sequence: CASSIKVQSYYEQYF.

This chain joins TRBV10-1 and TRBJ2-3; maybe TRBD2 (5 bases). Germline V lookup: CDR1 WNHNN, CDR2 SYGVQD (reference sequence). The ends were cut back, 5 bases at V and 8 bases at J, with 17 bases in the middle. The CDR3 contains 14 residues. The CDR3 sequence: CASSRDGWTRTQYF. CDR3 sequence (DNA): TGCGCCAGCAGTCGCGACGGATGGACTCGTACGCAGTATTTT.

The chain combines TRBV5-1 with TRBJ1-2; 7 nucleotides agree with TRBD1. The germline V gene encodes CDR1 SGHRS and CDR2 YFSETQ. The length of the CDR3 is 15 residues. V was pared by 5 bases and J by 3 bases, with 10 bases of the junction left unmatched. The CDR3 coding sequence is TGCGCCAGCAGTTACGTGGGGACAGAGTACTATGGCTACACCTTC. Protein: CASSYVGTEYYGYTF.

This clonotype turned up a few times. V and J are TRBV6-1 and TRBJ2-5; 9 nucleotides align to TRBD2. The V gene end was trimmed by 5 bases and the J gene end by 3 bases; junction bases not matched to a gene: 10. CDR1 MNHNS and CDR2 SASEGT come from the germline V gene. The CDR3 length is 16 residues. CDR3 bases: TGTGCCAGCAGTCCCATAGCGGGAGCCTTCAAAGAGACCCAGTACTTC. Protein sequence: CASSPIAGAFKETQYF.

This clonotype was seen a few times. V gene TRBV30 combines with J gene TRBJ2-3; no definite D call. The CDR3 totals 12 residues. Germline assignment: CDR1 GTSNPN and CDR2 SVGIG (reference sequence). V lost 0 bases to trimming and J lost 4 bases, with 5 bases between them. The CDR3 sequence is CAWSVLADTQYF. DNA of the CDR3: TGTGCCTGGAGTGTATTGGCAGATACGCAGTATTTT.